This T cell receptor (beta chain) appears in the sequencing data of a study of radiotherapy plus CTLA-4 blockade in lung cancer. The wider study: Objective responses were seen in 18% of patients, disease control in about 30%. Overall study results and limits: Reports identified early blood T cell clone dynamics, with interferon-beta, as the best response predictor. After treatment with radiotherapy plus ipilimumab, TCR clones that came from the tumor expanded in blood.

The CDR3 runs 15 residues. V lost 5 bases, J lost 3 bases, and 5 bases stayed unmatched. Germline CDR1 MNHNS, CDR2 SASEGT. Sequenced by immunoSEQ multiplex PCR; TCRdb stores in-frame clones only, minus some. The table includes just under 60,000 clones, around 74% detected once. People whose metastatic non-small-cell lung cancer was chemo-refractory got focal radiation along with CTLA-4 blockade by ipilimumab. This clone was detected only once. Its cognate antigen is unknown. The TCR sequence derives from a human donor with non-small cell lung cancer whose response to radiotherapy plus ipilimumab could not be evaluated. The sample was peripheral blood, taken from a patient treated with radiotherapy plus ipilimumab. This rearrangement joins TRBV6-1 to TRBJ2-2; the match to TRBD2 covers 8 bases. DNA of the CDR3: TGTGCCAGCAGTTGGGTACTAGCGGACACCGGGGAGCTGTTTTTT. Translation gives CASSWVLADTGELFF.